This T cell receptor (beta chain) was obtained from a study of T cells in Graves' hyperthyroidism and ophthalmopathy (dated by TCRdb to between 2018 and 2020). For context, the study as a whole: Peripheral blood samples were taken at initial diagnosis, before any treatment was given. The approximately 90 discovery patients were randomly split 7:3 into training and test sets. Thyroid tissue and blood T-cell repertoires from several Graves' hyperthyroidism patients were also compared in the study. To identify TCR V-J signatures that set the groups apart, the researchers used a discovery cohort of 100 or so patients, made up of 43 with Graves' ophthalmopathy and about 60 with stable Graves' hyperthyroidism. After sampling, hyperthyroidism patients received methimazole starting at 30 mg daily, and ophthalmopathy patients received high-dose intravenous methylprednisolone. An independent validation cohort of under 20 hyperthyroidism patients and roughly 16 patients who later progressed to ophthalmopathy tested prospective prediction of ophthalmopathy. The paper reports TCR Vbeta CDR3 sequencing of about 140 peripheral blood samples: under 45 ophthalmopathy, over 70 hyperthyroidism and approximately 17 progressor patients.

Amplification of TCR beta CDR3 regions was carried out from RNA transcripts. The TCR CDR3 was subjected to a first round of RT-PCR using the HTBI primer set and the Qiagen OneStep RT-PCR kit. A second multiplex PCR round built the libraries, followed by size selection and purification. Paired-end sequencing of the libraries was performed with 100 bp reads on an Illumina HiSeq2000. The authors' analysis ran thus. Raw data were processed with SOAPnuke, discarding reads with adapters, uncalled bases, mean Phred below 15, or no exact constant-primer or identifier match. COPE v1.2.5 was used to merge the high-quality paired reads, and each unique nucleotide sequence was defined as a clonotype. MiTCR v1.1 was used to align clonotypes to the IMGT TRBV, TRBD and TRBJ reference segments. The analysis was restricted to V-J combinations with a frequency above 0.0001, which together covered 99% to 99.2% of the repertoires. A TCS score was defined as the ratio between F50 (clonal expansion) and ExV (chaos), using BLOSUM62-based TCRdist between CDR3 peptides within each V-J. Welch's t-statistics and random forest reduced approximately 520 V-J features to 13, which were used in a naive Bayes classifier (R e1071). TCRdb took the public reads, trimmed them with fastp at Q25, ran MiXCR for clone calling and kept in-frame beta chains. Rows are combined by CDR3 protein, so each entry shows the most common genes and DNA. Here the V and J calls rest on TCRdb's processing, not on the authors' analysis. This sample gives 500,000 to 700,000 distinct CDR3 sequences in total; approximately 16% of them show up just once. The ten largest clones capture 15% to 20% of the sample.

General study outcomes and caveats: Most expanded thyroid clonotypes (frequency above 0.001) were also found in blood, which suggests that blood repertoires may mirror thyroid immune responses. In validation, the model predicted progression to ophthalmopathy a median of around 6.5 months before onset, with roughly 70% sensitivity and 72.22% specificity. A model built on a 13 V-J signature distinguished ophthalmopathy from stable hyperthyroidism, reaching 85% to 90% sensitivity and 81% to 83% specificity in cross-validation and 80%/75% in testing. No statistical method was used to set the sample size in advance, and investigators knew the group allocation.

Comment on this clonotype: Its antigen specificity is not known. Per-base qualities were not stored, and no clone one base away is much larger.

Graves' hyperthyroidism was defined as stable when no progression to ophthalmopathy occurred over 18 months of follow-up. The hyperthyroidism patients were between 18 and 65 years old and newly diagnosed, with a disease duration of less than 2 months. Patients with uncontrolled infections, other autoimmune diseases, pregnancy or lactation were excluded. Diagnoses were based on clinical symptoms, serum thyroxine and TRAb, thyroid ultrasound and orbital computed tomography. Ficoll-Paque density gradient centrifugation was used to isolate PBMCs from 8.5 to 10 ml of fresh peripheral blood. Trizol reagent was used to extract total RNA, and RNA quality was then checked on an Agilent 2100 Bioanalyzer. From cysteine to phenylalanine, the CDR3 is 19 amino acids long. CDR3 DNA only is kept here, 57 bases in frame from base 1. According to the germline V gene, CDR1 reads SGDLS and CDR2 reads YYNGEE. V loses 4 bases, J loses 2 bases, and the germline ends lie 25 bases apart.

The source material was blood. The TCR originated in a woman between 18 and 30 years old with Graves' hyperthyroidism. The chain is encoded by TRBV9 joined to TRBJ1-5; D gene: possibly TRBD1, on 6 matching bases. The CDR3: CASSPRTVSPVDGNQPQHF. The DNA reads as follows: TGTGCCAGCAGCCCTCGGACAGTCTCCCCGGTCGATGGCAATCAGCCCCAGCATTTT.